This TCR beta chain was obtained from a study of cytomegalovirus exposure and HLA in healthy donors. Study-wide points: The likely origin of a cluster of highly shared sequence variants was a sequencing artifact. It was in a later analysis that TCR association rates were seen to vary by HLA locus, highest for DRB1 and lowest for HLA-C.

A few counts support this clone. Its antigen is currently unknown. Germline V gene data show CDR1 as MNHNS and CDR2 as SASEGT. The CDR3 sequence is 14 residues long. J lost 9 bases, V lost 3 bases, and 4 bases had no gene match. PCR used 60 Vbeta primers and 13 Jbeta primers. Data came from immunoSEQ multiplex PCR; TCRdb stores just in-frame clones and leaves some out. This table has more than 100,000 clones, roughly three quarters appearing once. Sequenced sample: PBMCs. The TCR sequence derives from a woman aged 18 to 35 in good health and CMV-seropositive. The chain joins TRBV6-1 to TRBJ2-7, with 14 bases that match TRBD2. The CDR3 nucleotides are TGTGCCAGCAGTGAGACTAGCGGGGGGGCTGTGCAGTACTTC. The encoded protein is CASSETSGGAVQYF.